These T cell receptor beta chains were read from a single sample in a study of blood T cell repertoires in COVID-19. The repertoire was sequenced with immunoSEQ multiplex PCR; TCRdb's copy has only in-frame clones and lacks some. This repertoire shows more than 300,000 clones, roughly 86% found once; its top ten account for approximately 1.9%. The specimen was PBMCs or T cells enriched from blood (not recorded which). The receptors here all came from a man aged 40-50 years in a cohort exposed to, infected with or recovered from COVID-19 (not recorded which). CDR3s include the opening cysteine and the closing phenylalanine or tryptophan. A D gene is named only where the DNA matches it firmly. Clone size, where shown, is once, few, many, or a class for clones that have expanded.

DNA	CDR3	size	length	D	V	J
TGTGCCAGCAGCCTCGGAGTGAACTATGGCTACACCTTC	CASSLGVNYGYTF	.	13	.	TRBV3-1/TRBV3-2	TRBJ1-2
TGTGCCAGCAGTCACGAAAGGGGTCGAAATCAGCCCCAGCATTTT	CASSHERGRNQPQHF	few	15	.	TRBV2	TRBJ1-5
TGTGCCAGCAGTTCGCCGGGTCGAGACTATGGCTACACCTTC	CASSSPGRDYGYTF	once	14	.	TRBV28	TRBJ1-2
TGTGCCACCAGTGAATCGGACAGGGGGCTAGGGGAGCTGTTTTTT	CATSESDRGLGELFF	.	15	TRBD1	TRBV24-1	TRBJ2-2
TGCGCCAGTAAAACCGGAGGCCCTCCCTACGAGCAGTACTTC	CASKTGGPPYEQYF	few	14	.	TRBV5-1	TRBJ2-7
TGTGCCAGCAGCGCCGGGACAGATAATGAAAAACTGTTTTTT	CASSAGTDNEKLFF	.	14	TRBD1	TRBV6-4	TRBJ1-4
TGCGCCAGCAGCTTGGTCCAGGGCTCCGGGGAGCTGTTTTTT	CASSLVQGSGELFF	.	14	.	TRBV5-1	TRBJ2-2
TGTGCCAGCAGCCTAGCGGGAGGGCGCTTCACAGATACGCAGTATTTT	CASSLAGGRFTDTQYF	.	16	TRBD2	TRBV5-5	TRBJ2-3
TGTGCCAGCAGTAGACTAGCGGAGCCCTCCTACGAGCAGTACTTC	CASSRLAEPSYEQYF	.	15	TRBD2	TRBV6-5	TRBJ2-7
TGTGCCAGCAGTGTAAGCCGACAGGGTTTACGGGAAAAACTGTTTTTT	CASSVSRQGLREKLFF	.	16	TRBD1	TRBV28	TRBJ1-4
TGCGCCAGCAGCCCTCAGGGTGGGAGCAATCAGCCCCAGCATTTT	CASSPQGGSNQPQHF	.	15	.	TRBV5-1	TRBJ1-5
TGTGCCAGCAGTTACTCGAGGGACAGGGTTAACACTGAAGCTTTCTTT	CASSYSRDRVNTEAFF	.	16	TRBD1	TRBV6-2/TRBV6-3	TRBJ1-1
TGTGCCAGCAGCTTACAGCAGGGGCCTATCTATGGCTACACCTTC	CASSLQQGPIYGYTF	.	15	.	TRBV7-8	TRBJ1-2
TGTGCCAGTAGTACCCCACCGGATGAGCAGTTCTTC	CASSTPPDEQFF	.	12	.	TRBV19	TRBJ2-1
TGTGCCAGTAGTCGCGTGGGGCTCCAAGAGACCCAGTACTTC	CASSRVGLQETQYF	few	14	.	TRBV19	TRBJ2-5
TGTGCCAGCAGCTTATCCACTAAAGGGACCCAGTACTTC	CASSLSTKGTQYF	.	13	.	TRBV7-2	TRBJ2-5
TGCGCCAGCAGCTCAACCGACAGGGTGAACACCGGGGAGCTGTTTTTT	CASSSTDRVNTGELFF	.	16	TRBD1	TRBV5-1	TRBJ2-2
TGTGCCAGCAGCCCCCAGACAGTGAACACTGAAGCTTTCTTT	CASSPQTVNTEAFF	.	14	.	TRBV16	TRBJ1-1
TGTGCCAGCTCCCATCTAGCGGGAGGCGACGAGCAGTACTTC	CASSHLAGGDEQYF	.	14	TRBD2	TRBV18	TRBJ2-7
TGTGCCAGCCAACTGCCTTACAATGAGCAGTTCTTC	CASQLPYNEQFF	.	12	.	TRBV2	TRBJ2-1
TGTGCCAGCAGCTTCTTTCGGGGGGCTATGGAGACCCAGTACTTC	CASSFFRGAMETQYF	.	15	.	TRBV7-2	TRBJ2-5
TGTGCCAGCCGACTAGCGGGAGGCCAAGATACGCAGTATTTT	CASRLAGGQDTQYF	.	14	TRBD2	TRBV2	TRBJ2-3
TGTGCCAGCAGTGAATCCGCTCCCTACTCCAATGAGCAGTTCTTC	CASSESAPYSNEQFF	.	15	.	TRBV25-1	TRBJ2-1
TGTGCCAGCAGCCCAACTCTACAGGCTTCTGGAAACACCATATATTTT	CASSPTLQASGNTIYF	.	16	.	TRBV11-2	TRBJ1-3
TGCGCCAGCAGCTTGGGCGGGAGCAATGAGCAGTTCTTC	CASSLGGSNEQFF	.	13	TRBD2	TRBV5-1	TRBJ2-1
TGTGCCAGCAGTGAGGGACTAGCGGGATCCTACGAGCAGTACTTC	CASSEGLAGSYEQYF	.	15	TRBD2	TRBV6-1	TRBJ2-7
TGTGCCTGTCCAGCTGGGGCCAACGTCCTGACTTTC	CACPAGANVLTF	.	12	.	TRBV30	TRBJ2-6
TGTGCCAGCTCAGGTACTAGCGGGAGGGCCGGAGAGCAGTACTTC	CASSGTSGRAGEQYF	once	15	TRBD2	TRBV18	TRBJ2-7
TGTGCCAGCAGCTTAAACACAGCGGGAGGCTCAGATACGCAGTATTTT	CASSLNTAGGSDTQYF	.	16	TRBD2	TRBV7-6	TRBJ2-3
TGCGCCAGCAGCGGAGACAGGGGTAGCACAGATACGCAGTATTTT	CASSGDRGSTDTQYF	.	15	TRBD1	TRBV5-1	TRBJ2-3
TGTGCCAGCAGCTTGGACTCCCCCTACGAGCAGTACTTC	CASSLDSPYEQYF	.	13	.	TRBV5-6	TRBJ2-7
TGTGCCAGCAGCCAAGTCCGGGCGGGAGGGCCTTCAGATACGCAGTATTTT	CASSQVRAGGPSDTQYF	.	17	TRBD2	TRBV4-2	TRBJ2-3
TGTGCCAGCAGCTCAACAGGGTACCTCACCGGGGAGCTGTTTTTT	CASSSTGYLTGELFF	few	15	.	TRBV7-2	TRBJ2-2
TGCGCCAGCAGCTTACCAGCTAACTATGGCTACACCTTC	CASSLPANYGYTF	.	13	.	TRBV5-1	TRBJ1-2